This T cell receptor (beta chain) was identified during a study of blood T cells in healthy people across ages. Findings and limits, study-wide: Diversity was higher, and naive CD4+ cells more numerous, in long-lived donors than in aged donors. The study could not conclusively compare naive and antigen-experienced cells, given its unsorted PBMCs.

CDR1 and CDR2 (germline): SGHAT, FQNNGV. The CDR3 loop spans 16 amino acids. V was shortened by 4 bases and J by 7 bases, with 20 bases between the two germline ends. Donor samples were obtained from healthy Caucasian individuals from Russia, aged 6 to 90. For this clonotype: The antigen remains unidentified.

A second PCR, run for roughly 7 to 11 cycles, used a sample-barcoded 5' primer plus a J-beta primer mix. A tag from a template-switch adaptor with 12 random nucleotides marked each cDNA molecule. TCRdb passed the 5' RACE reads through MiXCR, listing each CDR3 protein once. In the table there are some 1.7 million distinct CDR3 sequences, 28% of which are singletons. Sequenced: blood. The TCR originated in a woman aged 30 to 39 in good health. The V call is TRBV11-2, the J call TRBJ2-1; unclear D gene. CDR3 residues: CASSSPGGGLGNEQFF. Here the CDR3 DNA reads TGTGCCAGCAGCTCCCCGGGTGGTGGCTTGGGGAATGAGCAGTTCTTC.